What follows are 23 T cell receptor beta chains derived from one specimen sequenced in a study of OX40 agonist ivuxolimab in advanced cancers. The repertoire was sequenced with immunoSEQ multiplex PCR; TCRdb's copy has only in-frame clones and lacks some. The data contain roughly 5,000 clones, less than 70% of them singletons. The starting material was CD4+ or CD8+ T cells sorted from blood, obtained in a trial of the OX40 agonist ivuxolimab. The source is an adult with an advanced solid tumor such as melanoma, head and neck, liver or kidney cancer.

The chain carries TRBV6-6 and TRBJ2-1; 9 nucleotides line up with TRBD1. The CDR3 covers 11 residues. V lost 7 bases and J lost 16; bases outside the gene matches: 8. Germline loops: CDR1 MNHNY, CDR2 SVGAGI (reference sequence). The chain's CDR3 is CASTPGQGEFF. CDR3 nucleotide sequence: TGTGCCAGCACCCCGGGACAGGGAGAATTCTTC.

This chain links TRBV25-1 with TRBJ2-3; D gene uncertain. Germline V gives CDR1 MGHDK, CDR2 SYGVNS. V lost 5 bases and J lost 4, with 10 bases in between. CDR3 length: 13 residues. CDR3 DNA: TGTGCCAGCAGTCTATCTGGGGCAGATACGCAGTATTTT. This codes for CASSLSGADTQYF.

This clone was recorded once. V usage is TRBV5-5 and J usage is TRBJ1-1; 9 positions match TRBD1. The CDR3 runs 18 residues. V dropped 2 bases and J dropped 2; count of bases not matched to a gene: 13. Looked up from germline, CDR1 is SGHKS and CDR2 is YYEKEE (reference sequence). CDR3 sequence: CASSFLFMGTGPNTEAFF. CDR3 nucleotides: TGTGCCAGCAGCTTCCTTTTCATGGGGACAGGGCCTAACACTGAAGCTTTCTTT.

The genes are TRBV28 and TRBJ1-6; 9 positions agree with TRBD1. The CDR3 runs 14 residues. Germline lookup yields CDR1 MDHEN and CDR2 SYDVKM. V lost 4 bases, J lost 5 bases, and 0 bases stayed unmatched. CDR3 sequence: CASSWDRDNSPLHF. As DNA, the CDR3 is TGTGCCAGCAGTTGGGACAGGGATAATTCACCCCTCCACTTT.

This clone was counted once. The chain is built from TRBV7-9 and TRBJ2-1; D gene unclear. Trimming took 2 bases from V and 7 from J, leaving 9 bases between them. This CDR3 is built from 13 residues. Germline lookup yields CDR1 SEHNR and CDR2 FQNEAQ (reference sequence). The CDR3 sequence: CASSLSAANEQFF. The CDR3 bases are TGTGCCAGCAGCTTATCGGCGGCTAATGAGCAGTTCTTC.

The chain has TRBV27 and TRBJ2-7; the D call may be TRBD1 or TRBD2 (5 bases each). Germline V gene lookup returns CDR1 MNHEY and CDR2 SMNVEV (reference sequence). V was cut by 6 bases and J by 3 bases, with 9 bases left in between. CDR3 length equals 12 residues. The CDR3: CASSPGSYEQYF. The CDR3 bases are TGTGCCAGCAGCCCAGGGAGCTACGAGCAGTACTTC.

The rearrangement joins TRBV11-3 to TRBJ2-5, with 9 bases matching TRBD1. V was clipped by 6 bases and J by 5 bases; unmatched bases: 7. From germline, CDR1 is SGHNT and CDR2 YENEEA. The CDR3 is made up of 14 amino acids. The CDR3 spells CASSSTGGEETQYF. DNA for the CDR3: TGTGCCAGCAGTTCGACAGGGGGGGAGGAGACCCAGTACTTC.

The rearrangement uses TRBV25-1 and TRBJ1-1; tentative D call: TRBD1 (5 bases). This CDR3 region has 12 residues. The V end lost 2 bases, the J end lost 4 bases, and 5 bases lay between the germline ends. The germline V gene has CDR1 MGHDK and CDR2 SYGVNS. CDR3 protein: CASSEGGTEAFF. The CDR3 DNA sequence: TGTGCCAGCAGTGAAGGGGGCACTGAAGCTTTCTTT.

CDR3 sequence reads: CASSIIHGAETQYF. The CDR3 bases are TGTGCCAGTAGTATAATCCATGGGGCAGAGACCCAGTACTTC. The J gene is TRBJ2-5, the V gene TRBV19; D possibly corresponds to TRBD1 (5 bases). The CDR3 runs 14 residues. Trimming took off 2 bases at V and 4 bases at J, with 11 bases between the two ends. Germline V gene lookup returns CDR1 LNHDA and CDR2 SQIVND (reference sequence).

CDR3 coding DNA: TGTGCCACCCGTAGATTGTCCTACAATGAGCAGTTCTTC. It specifies CATRRLSYNEQFF. The chain carries TRBV15 and TRBJ2-1; D is undetermined. The germline V and J ends were trimmed by 8 bases and 1 base, with 9 bases remaining between them. This CDR3 contains 13 residues. Looked up from germline, CDR1 is LNHNV and CDR2 is YYDKDF (reference sequence). The full variable domain, completed using reference TRBV15 and TRBJ2-1, is DAMVIQNPRYQVTQFGKPVTLSCSQTLNHNVMYWYQQKSSQAPKLLFHYYDKDFNNEADTPDNFQSRRPNTSFCFLDIRSPGLGDTAMYLCATRRLSYNEQFFGPGTRLTVL.

The V gene is TRBV9, the J gene TRBJ2-3, with 8 bases that match TRBD2. CDR1 and CDR2 (germline): SGDLS, YYNGEE. Trimming at V came to 4 bases and at J to 6 bases, leaving 13 bases not matched to a gene. The CDR3 has 16 amino acids. The CDR3: CASSKEAGGLQDTQYF. The CDR3, as DNA: TGTGCCAGCAGCAAGGAGGCGGGGGGCCTTCAGGATACGCAGTATTTT.

V usage is TRBV7-3 and J usage is TRBJ1-1, with D perhaps TRBD1 (5 bases). The CDR3 is made up of 14 amino acids. From germline, CDR1 is SGHTA and CDR2 FQGTGA. Trimming stripped 8 bases from V and 0 bases from J, with 13 bases between. The CDR3 protein is CASGEGRLNTEAFF. The DNA of the CDR3 is TGTGCCAGCGGCGAGGGGCGGTTGAACACTGAAGCTTTCTTT.

This clone was observed a handful of times. The chain carries TRBV4-2 and TRBJ2-7; D is ambiguous. The germline V and J ends were trimmed by 1 base and 6 bases, with 4 bases remaining between them. Germline V gives CDR1 LGHNA, CDR2 YNFKEQ. The CDR3 length is 11 residues. The CDR3 coding sequence is TGTGCCAGCAGCCAAGGGGCCGAGCAGTACTTC. Encoded protein: CASSQGAEQYF.

In this sample, this clone is medium-sized. The same CDR3 arises from other DNA sequences in this sample as well. This chain's CDR3 is CSVAIRRAGANVLTF. In DNA, the CDR3 is TGCAGCGTTGCGATCCGGAGGGCCGGGGCCAACGTCCTGACTTTC. The chain joins TRBV29-1 to TRBJ2-6, with TRBD2 as a possible D gene (6 bases). CDR3 length equals 15 residues. With 4 bases removed from V and 4 bases from J, the gap between germline ends came to 14 bases. Per germline, CDR1 SQVTM and CDR2 ANQGSEA. Looking up the rest from reference TRBV29-1 and TRBJ2-6 gives the full variable domain: SAVISQKPSRDICQRGTSLTIQCQVDSQVTMMFWYRQQPGQSLTLIATANQGSEATYESGFVIDKFPISRPNLTFSTLTVSNMSPEDSSIYLCSVAIRRAGANVLTFGAGSRLTVL.

The V and J genes are TRBV27 and TRBJ2-7; TRBD1 is a possible D gene (6 bases). This CDR3 is built from 15 residues. Germline CDR1 MNHEY, CDR2 SMNVEV (reference sequence). Trimming took 5 bases from V and 1 from J, leaving 15 bases between them. This CDR3 reads CASSVETGQSYEQYF. The CDR3 DNA follows: TGTGCCAGCAGTGTCGAAACAGGGCAGTCCTACGAGCAGTACTTC.

This clone was recorded only once. This chain joins TRBV6-5 and TRBJ2-1; the D is unclear. Germline CDR1 and CDR2: MNHEY and SVGAGI. This CDR3 has 15 amino acids. V dropped 7 bases and J dropped 0 bases, with 13 bases sitting between them. Written as DNA, the CDR3 is TGTGCCAGCACTCAGACGCCGAGCTCCTACAATGAGCAGTTCTTC. This codes for CASTQTPSSYNEQFF.

The genes are TRBV27 and TRBJ1-1; TRBD1 aligns across 8 bases. The junction had 4 bases not matched to a gene; V was cut back by 1 base and J by 0 bases. The length of the CDR3 is 16 residues. CDR1 and CDR2 from the germline V gene are MNHEY and SMNVEV (reference sequence). The CDR3, as DNA: TGTGCCAGCAGTTTATATCAGGGGGCCATGAACACTGAAGCTTTCTTT. This sequence encodes CASSLYQGAMNTEAFF.

The V and J genes are TRBV5-6 and TRBJ2-3, with 11 bases identical to TRBD1. The CDR3 covers 16 residues. Germline CDR1 is SGHDT and CDR2 is YYEEEE. V lost 4 bases and J lost 2; bases outside the gene matches: 6. CDR3 protein: CASSRRTGGFTDTQYF. The DNA for the CDR3 is TGTGCCAGCAGCAGAAGGACAGGGGGCTTCACAGATACGCAGTATTTT.

This chain links TRBV9 with TRBJ1-3, with D unclear. The CDR3 is 18 residues long. CDR1 and CDR2 from the germline V gene are SGDLS and YYNGEE. Trimming removed 3 bases from V and 2 bases from J, with 21 bases in between. The CDR3, as DNA: TGTGCCAGCAGCGACTTACTGAACGGCCTCGAACCTGGAAACACCATATATTTT. This translates into CASSDLLNGLEPGNTIYF.

This chain joins TRBV4-1 and TRBJ1-5, with D uncertain. Per germline, CDR1 MGHRA and CDR2 YSYEKL. The V end was cut by 1 base, the J end by 4 bases, with 14 bases between. The CDR3 covers 16 residues. CDR3 coding DNA: TGCGCCAGCAGCCAAGCTGGGCAGCAGAGAAATCAGCCCCAGCATTTT. The encoded protein is CASSQAGQQRNQPQHF.

The chain carries TRBV5-6 and TRBJ1-1; 7 bases agree with TRBD1. V trimming: 4 bases; J trimming: 1 base; junction bases outside the gene matches: 7. There are 15 residues in the CDR3. Germline V CDR1 and CDR2: SGHDT, YYEEEE. The CDR3 region has the DNA TGTGCCAGCAGCAGCCGGGACAGATCGAACACTGAAGCTTTCTTT. Translating gives CASSSRDRSNTEAFF.

The chain has TRBV10-2 and TRBJ1-2; D unclear. Per the germline V gene, CDR1 is WSHSY and CDR2 is SAAADI. The CDR3 extends over 14 amino acids. Trimming stripped 0 bases from V and 7 bases from J, with 12 bases between. The CDR3 DNA sequence: TGCGCCAGCAGTGAGTCGTGGAGTGGGTCTGGCTACACCTTC. Translation: CASSESWSGSGYTF.

This clone was recorded a few times. The chain recombines TRBV14 with TRBJ1-6; D call uncertain. V was pared by 1 base and J by 10 bases, with 8 bases between. The CDR3 length is 13 residues. CDR1 and CDR2 from the germline V gene are SGHDN and FVKESK. The chain's CDR3 is CASSQGGVSPLHF. CDR3 sequence (DNA): TGTGCCAGCAGCCAAGGTGGGGTCTCACCCCTCCACTTT.